This TCR beta chain emerged from a study of T-cell reconstitution after alpha-beta-depleted transplantation in children (dated by TCRdb to the mid-2010s). In terms of the full investigation: Using TCR repertoire profiling, the study quantitatively followed how T-cell immune reconstitution unfolded in children after TCRalphabeta/CD19-depleted allogeneic hematopoietic cell transplantation. The full study reports these points: In some patients, the high TCRbeta diversity seen at day 60 was put down to recipient T cells and intrathymic progenitors that had survived conditioning. Apparently early alphabetaT-cell count recovery about two months after transplant reportedly relied on only several hundred rapidly expanded clones derived from non-depleted graft cells. Hyperexpanded clone frequencies declined over subsequent months; after one year, T-cell counts and TCRbeta diversity were mostly attributed to newly produced T cells.

CDR3 length: 13 amino acids, cysteine to phenylalanine. Solely the CDR3 DNA is kept, with 39 bases framed from the first base. The germline V gene (reference sequence) yields MNHNY for CDR1 and SVGAGI for CDR2. V is shortened by 7 bases, J by 2 bases, and the region joining them spans 9 bases. Library preparation was by PCR. Instrument used: Illumina HiSeq 2500. To normalize quantification of the TCRbeta repertoire, the TCR libraries were built with molecular barcoding that relied on unique molecular identifiers. TCRdb trimmed the raw reads at Q25, called clones with MiXCR and kept productive beta chains. Every distinct CDR3 protein forms one entry, paired with its most common genes and DNA. In all, the sample holds more than 500,000 distinct CDR3 sequences, and 10% to 12% of those were seen once. The ten largest make up 11% to 15% of the sample. This clonotype was found a few times. This receptor's antigen is unknown. There are no base qualities to consult, and no much larger clone falls within one base.

This specimen's treatment or condition label, per the study, means: allogeneic hematopoietic cell transplantation with graft depleted of TCRalphabeta T cells and CD19 B cells. TCRalphabeta/CD19-depleted allogeneic hematopoietic cell grafts were given to the transplant recipients, all of whom were children. This sequence originates from a female patient between 2 and 15 years old who had a stem cell transplant for aplastic anemia, so the T cells may come from the graft donor. Recombination connected TRBV6-6 to TRBJ1-5, with no D gene named confidently. Material: PBMCs, mostly from graft donor cells, obtained 180 days after TCRalphabeta/CD19-depleted stem cell transplant. The DNA is as follows: TGTGCCAGCAAAACAAGAGGCAATCAGCCCCAGCATTTT. Its protein reads: CASKTRGNQPQHF.